This TCR beta chain was obtained from a study of identical twins. Notes on the study in general: Within cord blood, abundant beta clonotypes carried fewer insertions, but memory repertoires showed no such trend. Invariant MAIT and iNKT cells may have partly biased zero-insertion analyses.

As concerns this clonotype: The antigen is undetermined.

There were only healthy Caucasians among the donors. TCRdb reprocessed the 5' RACE reads with MiXCR, giving one entry per CDR3 protein. The profile covers about 530,000 distinct CDR3 sequences, with around 22% appearing a single time and 0.48% taken by the ten largest. The CDR3 sequence is 15 residues long. Germline CDR1 SNHLY, CDR2 FYNNEI. Trimming removed 1 base from V and 0 bases from J, with 8 bases in between. These data were also reused for a study on yellow fever vaccine responses in identical twins.

The clonotype originates from a woman in her late teens or twenties in good health. The sequenced sample consisted of CD4+ T cells sorted from blood. The genes are TRBV2 and TRBJ2-3, with D perhaps matching TRBD1 (5 bases). In DNA, the CDR3 is TGTGCCAGCAGTGAAGGGTCAGGGAGCACAGATACGCAGTATTTT. Protein: CASSEGSGSTDTQYF.